Only a few counts were recorded for the clone carrying this T cell receptor (beta chain). The data were taken from a study of response to subunit inactivated influenza vaccine. MiXCR, run by TCRdb on the RT-PCR reads, gives a single entry per CDR3 protein. This table has 550,000 to 650,000 distinct CDR3 sequences, about an eighth appearing once. Germline V gives CDR1 DFQATT, CDR2 SNEGSKA (reference sequence). V trimming: 2 bases; J trimming: 5 bases; junction bases outside the gene matches: 3. The CDR3 loop spans 15 amino acids. The sequencing here drew on PBMCs from blood, taken on the day of vaccination. The chain links TRBV20-1 to TRBJ2-1; 13 positions match TRBD2. The TCR sequence derives from a middle-aged man who received an inactivated influenza vaccine. The CDR3 here is CSARQTSGRHNEQFF. The CDR3 bases are TGCAGTGCTAGACAGACTAGCGGGAGGCACAATGAGCAGTTCTTC.